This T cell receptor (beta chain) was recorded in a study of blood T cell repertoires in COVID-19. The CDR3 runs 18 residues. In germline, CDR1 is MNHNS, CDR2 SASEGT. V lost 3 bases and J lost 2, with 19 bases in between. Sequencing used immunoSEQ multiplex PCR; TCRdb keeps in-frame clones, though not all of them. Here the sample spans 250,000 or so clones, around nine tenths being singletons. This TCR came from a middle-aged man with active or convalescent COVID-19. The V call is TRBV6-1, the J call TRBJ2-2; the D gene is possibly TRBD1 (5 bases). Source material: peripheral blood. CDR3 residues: CASSDAGRTWVNTGELFF. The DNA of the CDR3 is TGTGCCAGCAGTGACGCCGGACGGACATGGGTAAACACCGGGGAGCTGTTTTTT.